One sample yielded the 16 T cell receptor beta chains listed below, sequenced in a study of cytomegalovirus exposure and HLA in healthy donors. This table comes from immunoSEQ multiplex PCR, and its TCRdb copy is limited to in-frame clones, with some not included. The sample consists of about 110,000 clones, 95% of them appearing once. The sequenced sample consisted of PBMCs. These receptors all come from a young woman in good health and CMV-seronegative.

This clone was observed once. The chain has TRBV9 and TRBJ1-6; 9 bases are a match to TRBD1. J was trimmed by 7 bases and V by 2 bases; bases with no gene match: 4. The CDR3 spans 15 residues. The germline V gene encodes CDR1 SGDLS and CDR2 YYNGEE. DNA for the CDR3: TGTGCCAGCAGCGTTGGGGGGACAGGGAATTCACCCCTCCACTTT. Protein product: CASSVGGTGNSPLHF. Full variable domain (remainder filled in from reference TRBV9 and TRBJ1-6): DSGVTQTPKHLITATGQRVTLRCSPRSGDLSVYWYQQSLDQGLQFLIQYYNGEERAKGNILERFSAQQFPDLHSELNLSSLELGDSALYFCASSVGGTGNSPLHFGNGTRLTVT.

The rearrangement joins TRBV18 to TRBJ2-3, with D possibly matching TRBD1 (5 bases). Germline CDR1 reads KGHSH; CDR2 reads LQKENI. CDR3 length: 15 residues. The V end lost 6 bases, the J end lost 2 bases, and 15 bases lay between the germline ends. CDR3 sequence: CASSVRQTDTDTQYF. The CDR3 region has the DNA TGTGCCAGCTCGGTAAGACAGACGGACACAGATACGCAGTATTTT.

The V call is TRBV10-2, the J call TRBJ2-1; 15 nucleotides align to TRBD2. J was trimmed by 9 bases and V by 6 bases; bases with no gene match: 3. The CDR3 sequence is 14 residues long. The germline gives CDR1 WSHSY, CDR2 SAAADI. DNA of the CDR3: TGCGCCAGCAGGCCGGGACTAGCGGGGGGTGAGCAGTTCTTC. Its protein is CASRPGLAGGEQFF.

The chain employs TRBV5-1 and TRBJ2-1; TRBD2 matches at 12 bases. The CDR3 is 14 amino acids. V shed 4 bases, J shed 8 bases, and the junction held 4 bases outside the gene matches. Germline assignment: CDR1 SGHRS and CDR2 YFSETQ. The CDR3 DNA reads TGCGCCAGCAGCCTCTGGACTAGCGGGGATGAGCAGTTCTTC. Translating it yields CASSLWTSGDEQFF. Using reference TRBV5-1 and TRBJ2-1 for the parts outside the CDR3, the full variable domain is KAGVTQTPRYLIKTRGQQVTLSCSPISGHRSVSWYQQTPGQGLQFLFEYFSETQRNKGNFPGRFSGRQFSNSRSEMNVSTLELGDSALYLCASSLWTSGDEQFFGPGTRLTVL.

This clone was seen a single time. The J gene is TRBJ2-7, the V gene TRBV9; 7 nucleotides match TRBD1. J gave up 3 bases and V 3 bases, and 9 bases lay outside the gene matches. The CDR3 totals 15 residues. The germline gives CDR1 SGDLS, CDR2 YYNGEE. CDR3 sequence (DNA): TGTGCCAGCAGCGCAGTTGAGAGACAGGGCTACGAGCAGTACTTC. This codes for CASSAVERQGYEQYF.

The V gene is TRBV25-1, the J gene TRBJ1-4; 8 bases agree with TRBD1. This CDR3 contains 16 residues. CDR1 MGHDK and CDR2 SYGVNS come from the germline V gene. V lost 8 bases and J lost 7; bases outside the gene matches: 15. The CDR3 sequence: CASRAGTGLSGEKLFF. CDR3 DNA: TGTGCCAGCCGAGCCGGGACAGGATTAAGTGGTGAAAAACTGTTTTTT.

The CDR3 bases are TGTGCCAGCAGCTCAAACAGCCACACTGAAGCTTTCTTT. Translation: CASSSNSHTEAFF. The rearrangement links TRBV7-9 to TRBJ1-1; the D is unclear. The CDR3 totals 13 residues. Trimming removed 4 bases from V and 3 bases from J, with 9 bases in between. In germline, CDR1 is SEHNR, CDR2 FQNEAQ (reference sequence).

Here the CDR3 DNA reads TGTGCCAGCAGCTTAGAGGGACAGGGTCTAGGGACTAATGAAAAACTGTTTTTT. Its translation: CASSLEGQGLGTNEKLFF. The chain uses TRBV11-2 and TRBJ1-4, with 9 bases matching TRBD1. CDR1 is SGHAT and CDR2 is FQNNGV in the germline V gene. V was pared by 0 bases and J by 2 bases, with 7 bases of the junction left unmatched. CDR3 length equals 18 residues.

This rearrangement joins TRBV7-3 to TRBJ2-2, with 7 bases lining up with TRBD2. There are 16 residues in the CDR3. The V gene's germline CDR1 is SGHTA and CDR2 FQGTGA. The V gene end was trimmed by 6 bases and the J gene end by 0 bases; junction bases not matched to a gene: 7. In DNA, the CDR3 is TGTGCCAGCAGGGTACGCGGGGGAGCGAACACCGGGGAGCTGTTTTTT. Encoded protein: CASRVRGGANTGELFF.

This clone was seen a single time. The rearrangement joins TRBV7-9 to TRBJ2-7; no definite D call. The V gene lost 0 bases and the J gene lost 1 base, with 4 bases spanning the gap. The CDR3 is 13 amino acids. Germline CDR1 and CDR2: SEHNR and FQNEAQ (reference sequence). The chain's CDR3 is CASSLAQSYEQYF. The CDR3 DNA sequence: TGTGCCAGCAGCTTAGCACAGTCCTACGAGCAGTACTTC. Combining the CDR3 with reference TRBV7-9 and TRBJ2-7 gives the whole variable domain DTGVSQNPRHKITKRGQNVTFRCDPISEHNRLYWYRQTLGQGPEFLTYFQNEAQLEKSRLLSDRFSAERPKGSFSTLEIQRTEQGDSAMYLCASSLAQSYEQYFGPGTRLTVT.

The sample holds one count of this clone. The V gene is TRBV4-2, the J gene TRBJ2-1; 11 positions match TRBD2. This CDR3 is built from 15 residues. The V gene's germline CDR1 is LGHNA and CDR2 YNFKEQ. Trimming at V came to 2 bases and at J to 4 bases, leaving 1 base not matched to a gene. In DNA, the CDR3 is TGTGCCAGCAGCCAAACTAGCGGGAGTTACAATGAGCAGTTCTTC. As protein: CASSQTSGSYNEQFF.

The CDR3 nucleotides are TGTGCCAGCAGCTCCAGCAGGGTGACCGGGGGCTACACCTTC. Its protein product is CASSSSRVTGGYTF. This rearrangement joins TRBV11-2 to TRBJ1-2, with D maybe TRBD1 (5 bases). CDR3 length: 14 amino acids. CDR1 SGHAT and CDR2 FQNNGV come from the germline V gene. Deletions cut 4 bases from V and 8 bases from J, with 17 bases between.

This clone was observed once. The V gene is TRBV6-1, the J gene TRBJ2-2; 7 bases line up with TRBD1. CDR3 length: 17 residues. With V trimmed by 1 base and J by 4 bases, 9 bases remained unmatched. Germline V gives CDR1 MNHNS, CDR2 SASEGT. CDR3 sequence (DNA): TGTGCCAGCAGTGAAGGGGGTGACAGGGTAGGCACCGGGGAGCTGTTTTTT. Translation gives CASSEGGDRVGTGELFF.

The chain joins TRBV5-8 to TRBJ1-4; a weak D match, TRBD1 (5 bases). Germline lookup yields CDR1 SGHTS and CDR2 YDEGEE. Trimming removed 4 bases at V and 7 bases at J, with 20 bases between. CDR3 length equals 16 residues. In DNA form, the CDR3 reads TGTGCCAGCAGCCGACAGATGTTCATCGGTGTTGAAAAACTGTTTTTT. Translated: CASSRQMFIGVEKLFF.

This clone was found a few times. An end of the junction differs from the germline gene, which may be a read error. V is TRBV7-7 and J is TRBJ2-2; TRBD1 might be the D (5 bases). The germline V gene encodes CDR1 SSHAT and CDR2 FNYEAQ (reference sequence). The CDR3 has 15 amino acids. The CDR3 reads CASSRQSTNTGELFF. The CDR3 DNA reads TGTGCTAGCAGCCGACAGAGCACGAACACCGGGGAGCTGTTTTTT. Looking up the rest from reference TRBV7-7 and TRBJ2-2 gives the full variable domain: GAGVSQSPRYKVTKRGQDVTLRCDPISSHATLYWYQQALGQGPEFLTYFNYEAQPDKSGLPSDRFSAERPEGSISTLTIQRTEQRDSAMYRCASSRQSTNTGELFFGEGSRLTVL.

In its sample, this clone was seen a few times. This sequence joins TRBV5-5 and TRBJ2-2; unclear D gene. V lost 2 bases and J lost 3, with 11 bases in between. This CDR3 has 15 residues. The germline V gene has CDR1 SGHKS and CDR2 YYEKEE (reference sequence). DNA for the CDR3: TGTGCCAGCAGCTTAGCAGGTCAGGACACCGGGGAGCTGTTTTTT. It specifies CASSLAGQDTGELFF.